Below are 8 T cell receptor beta chains sequenced from a single sample in a study of blood T cell repertoires in COVID-19. Clones were sequenced by immunoSEQ multiplex PCR, and TCRdb holds only the in-frame ones, with some missing. The table includes 180,000 or so clones, approximately 85% detected once. Sequencing was done on a sample of peripheral blood. The receptor source for this set is a man aged 60 to 75 who had recovered from COVID-19.

The chain uses TRBV19 and TRBJ1-5; 8 nucleotides align to TRBD1. J was trimmed by 5 bases and V by 2 bases; bases with no gene match: 11. The length of the CDR3 is 17 residues. The germline CDR1 and CDR2 sequences are LNHDA and SQIVND (reference sequence). CDR3 nucleotides: TGTGCCAGTAGTATACGGGACAGGTTCGGGCGCTATCAGCCCCAGCATTTT. It specifies CASSIRDRFGRYQPQHF.

The chain employs TRBV6-2 or TRBV6-3 and TRBJ2-3; a possible D gene is TRBD2 (7 bases). V shed 4 bases and J shed 1 base, with 12 bases lying between them. CDR1 is MNHEY and CDR2 is SVGEGT in the germline V gene. The CDR3 has 15 amino acids. In nucleotides, the CDR3 is TGTGCCAGCAGTTCCTGGGGGGGCGGCACAGATACGCAGTATTTT. As protein: CASSSWGGGTDTQYF.

The rearrangement uses TRBV5-6 and TRBJ1-4; tentative D call: TRBD1 (5 bases). The CDR3 spans 14 residues. Trimming took 8 bases from V and 7 from J, leaving 18 bases between them. The V gene's germline CDR1 is SGHDT and CDR2 YYEEEE. CDR3 residues: CASTTGTVAEKLFF. DNA for the CDR3: TGTGCCAGTACGACCGGGACTGTGGCTGAAAAACTGTTTTTT.

This chain uses TRBV11-2 with TRBJ1-2, with unresolved D. The CDR3 sequence is 14 residues long. V was pared by 2 bases and J by 2 bases, with 9 bases between. Germline V gene sequence: CDR1 SGHAT, CDR2 FQNNGV. Here the CDR3 DNA reads TGTGCCAGCAGCTTATTACCGGGGAACTATGGCTACACCTTC. Translating gives CASSLLPGNYGYTF. Looking up the rest from reference TRBV11-2 and TRBJ1-2 gives the full variable domain: EAGVAQSPRYKIIEKRQSVAFWCNPISGHATLYWYQQILGQGPKLLIQFQNNGVVDDSQLPKDRFSAERLKGVDSTLKIQPAKLEDSAVYLCASSLLPGNYGYTFGSGTRLTVV.

The chain has TRBV7-6 and TRBJ2-5; 8 bases map to TRBD2. The V and J ends lost 5 bases and 11 bases, in that order; junction bases with no gene match: 22. CDR1 and CDR2 (germline): SGHVS, FNYEAQ. The CDR3 runs 17 residues. CDR3 coding DNA: TGTGCCAGCAGCACTAACTTACCCTTAGCGGGGCCGCCAGTTCAGTACTTC. Amino acids: CASSTNLPLAGPPVQYF.

This clone showed up just a few times. This rearrangement joins TRBV5-1 to TRBJ2-2; TRBD1 matches 7 bases. J was trimmed by 5 bases and V by 4 bases; bases with no gene match: 8. This CDR3 has 15 residues. The germline V gene encodes CDR1 SGHRS and CDR2 YFSETQ. The CDR3 bases are TGCGCCAGCAGCACCGGGACAGCGCGAACCGGGGAGCTGTTTTTT. This translates into CASSTGTARTGELFF. Complete variable domain (other parts from reference TRBV5-1 and TRBJ2-2): KAGVTQTPRYLIKTRGQQVTLSCSPISGHRSVSWYQQTPGQGLQFLFEYFSETQRNKGNFPGRFSGRQFSNSRSEMNVSTLELGDSALYLCASSTGTARTGELFFGEGSRLTVL.

V gene TRBV5-4 combines with J gene TRBJ2-7, with 8 bases aligning to TRBD2. CDR3 length: 14 amino acids. The V segment lost 2 bases and the J segment 3 bases; nucleotides outside the gene matches: 4. CDR1 and CDR2 from the germline V gene are SGHNT and YYREEE (reference sequence). The CDR3 DNA sequence: TGTGCCAGCAGCTTTGGACTAGCCTACTACGAGCAGTACTTC. Translating it yields CASSFGLAYYEQYF.

The chain is built from TRBV28 and TRBJ2-7, with TRBD2 matching over 10 bases. J gave up 0 bases and V 5 bases, and 7 bases lay outside the gene matches. The germline gives CDR1 MDHEN, CDR2 SYDVKM. CDR3 length: 16 amino acids. CDR3 DNA sequence: TGTGCCAGCAGTCGCCATAGCGGGGGGAGCTCCTACGAGCAGTACTTC. Its protein is CASSRHSGGSSYEQYF.